Below, one T cell receptor beta chain is given with its context. This sample is drawn from a study of shared clonotypes between healthy human individuals. Method: immunoSEQ multiplex PCR; TCRdb's copy keeps in-frame clones and lacks some. The table includes approximately 2.5 million clones, more than 85% detected once. V lost 3 bases to trimming and J lost 5 bases, with 14 bases between them. The CDR3 covers 15 residues. Germline CDR1 reads SGHVS; CDR2 reads FQNEAQ. This receptor was identified in a man aged 18 to 35 in good health. Some clones in this sample may be carry-over from other donors' samples. Source material: naive CD4+ T cells from PBMCs. Subset indicated: CD45RA+ positively selected. This sequence joins TRBV7-8 and TRBJ1-5; TRBD1 is a possible D gene (6 bases). The CDR3 loop is CASSLSGQPYQPQHF. Written as DNA, the CDR3 is TGTGCCAGCAGCTTGTCAGGACAGCCTTATCAGCCCCAGCATTTT.